These 18 T cell receptor beta chains were sequenced from one sample in a study of T cell changes during pregnancy in multiple sclerosis. Profiled with immunoSEQ multiplex PCR; TCRdb holds only in-frame clones, not every one. The sample records under 40,000 clones, more than 85% being singletons. The source material was CD8+ T cells from peripheral blood mononuclear cells, sampled in the third trimester of pregnancy. The receptors originated from a female donor with multiple sclerosis, enrolled in a pregnancy study.

The rearrangement links TRBV19 to TRBJ2-1, with 11 bases aligning to TRBD2. Losses at the gene ends were 10 bases for V and 4 bases for J; bases not matched to a gene: 6. The germline V gene encodes CDR1 LNHDA and CDR2 SQIVND (reference sequence). The CDR3 has 14 amino acids. The CDR3 DNA follows: TGTGCCACCAAGGGACTAGCGGATTACAATGAGCAGTTCTTC. Translated, it gives CATKGLADYNEQFF. Full variable domain (rest looked up from reference TRBV19 and TRBJ2-1): DGGITQSPKYLFRKEGQNVTLSCEQNLNHDAMYWYRQDPGQGLRLIYYSQIVNDFQKGDIAEGYSVSREKKESFPLTVTSAQKNPTAFYLCATKGLADYNEQFFGPGTRLTVL.

This clone was counted a single time. This chain links TRBV6-5 with TRBJ2-5; TRBD2 might be the D (6 bases). V gave up 3 bases and J gave up 5 bases, with 10 bases separating them. Per germline, CDR1 MNHEY and CDR2 SVGAGI. The CDR3 contains 13 residues. CDR3 DNA sequence: TGTGCCAGCAGTTATCGGGGGTGGGAGACCCAGTACTTC. Its protein is CASSYRGWETQYF.

This chain joins TRBV27 and TRBJ1-2; D gene unclear. V gave up 2 bases and J gave up 4 bases, with 5 bases separating them. Germline CDR1 MNHEY, CDR2 SMNVEV (reference sequence). The CDR3 is made up of 12 amino acids. The CDR3: CASSLSGYGYTF. For the CDR3, the DNA is TGTGCCAGCAGTTTAAGCGGCTATGGCTACACCTTC.

This clone was observed a single time. CDR3 DNA sequence: TGTGCCAGCAGCTCTAACAATGAGCAGTTCTTC. Translation gives CASSSNNEQFF. The rearrangement joins TRBV7-6 to TRBJ2-1; D is ambiguous. With 4 bases removed from V and 5 bases from J, the gap between germline ends came to 3 bases. This CDR3 is built from 11 residues. The germline V gene has CDR1 SGHVS and CDR2 FNYEAQ.

The gene calls are TRBV5-4 and TRBJ1-6, with D maybe TRBD1 (6 bases). Trimming removed 3 bases at V and 0 bases at J, with 16 bases between. The CDR3 has 18 residues. In germline, CDR1 is SGHNT, CDR2 YYREEE (reference sequence). This CDR3 reads CASSSPERGGSYNSPLHF. CDR3 sequence (DNA): TGTGCCAGCAGCTCGCCAGAAAGAGGGGGCTCCTATAATTCACCCCTCCACTTT.

This rearrangement joins TRBV6-5 to TRBJ2-7; 7 bases map to TRBD1. This CDR3 is built from 14 residues. The germline V gene has CDR1 MNHEY and CDR2 SVGAGI. Trimming cost V 2 bases and J 7 bases; bases outside gene matches: 8. CDR3 region: CASSYEGAYFEQYF. CDR3 in DNA: TGTGCCAGCAGTTACGAGGGGGCCTATTTTGAGCAGTACTTC.

About this clone: The same CDR3 is also encoded by other DNA sequences in this sample. The chain carries TRBV27 and TRBJ1-1; D is undetermined. The ends were cut back, 0 bases at V and 2 bases at J, with 7 bases in the middle. CDR1 and CDR2 (germline): MNHEY, SMNVEV (reference sequence). The CDR3 runs 14 residues. The CDR3 is CASSLSPGNTEAFF. The CDR3 DNA follows: TGTGCCAGCAGTTTATCGCCTGGCAACACTGAAGCTTTCTTT.

The chain links TRBV6-6 to TRBJ1-2, with D perhaps matching TRBD1 (6 bases). Germline V gene lookup returns CDR1 MNHNY and CDR2 SVGAGI (reference sequence). Trimming took off 4 bases at V and 2 bases at J, with 11 bases between the two ends. CDR3 length equals 14 residues. CDR3 sequence (DNA): TGTGCCAGCAGTTCAGGACAGAAAAACTATGGCTACACCTTC. It translates to CASSSGQKNYGYTF.

The chain carries TRBV11-2 and TRBJ1-2; 7 bases match TRBD1. The V segment lost 11 bases and the J segment 8 bases; nucleotides outside the gene matches: 5. There are 10 residues in the CDR3. CDR1 SGHAT and CDR2 FQNNGV come from the germline V gene. The CDR3 spells CAVYRGGYTF. The CDR3, as DNA: TGTGCCGTGTACAGGGGCGGCTACACCTTC.

The chain couples TRBV6-5 to TRBJ2-1; no clear D. Germline V gene lookup returns CDR1 MNHEY and CDR2 SVGAGI. This CDR3 contains 13 residues. Trimming took 0 bases from V and 9 from J, leaving 9 bases between them. For the CDR3, the DNA is TGTGCCAGCAGTTACTCCCTTAGTACTGAGCAGTTCTTC. This translates into CASSYSLSTEQFF.

This sequence joins TRBV5-1 and TRBJ1-2; D gene unclear. Trimming took off 0 bases at V and 3 bases at J, with 6 bases between the two ends. CDR1 SGHRS and CDR2 YFSETQ come from the germline V gene. The CDR3 contains 13 residues. The CDR3 loop is CASSLATDYGYTF. CDR3 DNA: TGCGCCAGCAGCTTGGCCACAGACTATGGCTACACCTTC.

The chain couples TRBV7-3 to TRBJ2-2, with TRBD2 matching 12 bases. This CDR3 is built from 13 residues. The junction had 3 bases not matched to a gene; V was cut back by 10 bases and J by 6 bases. Germline loops: CDR1 SGHTA, CDR2 FQGTGA. CDR3 nucleotide sequence: TGTGCCACAGGACTAGCGGGGCCCGGGGAGCTGTTTTTT. This translates into CATGLAGPGELFF. Combining the CDR3 with reference TRBV7-3 and TRBJ2-2 gives the whole variable domain GAGVSQTPSNKVTEKGKYVELRCDPISGHTALYWYRQSLGQGPEFLIYFQGTGAADDSGLPNDRFFAVRPEGSVSTLKIQRTERGDSAVYLCATGLAGPGELFFGEGSRLTVL.

The rearrangement joins TRBV5-6 to TRBJ1-1; D is undetermined. The CDR3 runs to 15 residues. The germline V and J ends were trimmed by 4 bases and 11 bases, with 24 bases remaining between them. Germline V gene lookup returns CDR1 SGHDT and CDR2 YYEEEE. The CDR3 protein is CASSTLLGRSRGAFF. Written as DNA, the CDR3 is TGTGCCAGCAGCACCTTGTTGGGGAGGAGCCGTGGGGCTTTCTTT.

The J gene is TRBJ1-4, the V gene TRBV25-1, with 7 bases fitting TRBD1. The CDR3 sequence is 13 residues long. The junction had 5 bases not matched to a gene; V was cut back by 6 bases and J by 7 bases. Per germline, CDR1 MGHDK and CDR2 SYGVNS. CDR3 sequence (DNA): TGTGCCAGCAGACAGGGGTACGGTGAAAAACTGTTTTTT. It is translated as CASRQGYGEKLFF.

This rearrangement joins TRBV29-1 to TRBJ1-2; 8 bases agree with TRBD1. The CDR3 loop spans 16 amino acids. V trimming: 4 bases; J trimming: 3 bases; junction bases outside the gene matches: 13. CDR1 is SQVTM and CDR2 is ANQGSEA in the germline V gene. This CDR3 is CSVAPTPGQAYYGYTF. Written as DNA, the CDR3 is TGCAGCGTTGCCCCGACGCCGGGACAGGCGTACTATGGCTACACCTTC.

The chain has TRBV7-3 and TRBJ2-3; tentatively, D is TRBD1 (5 bases). The length of the CDR3 is 15 residues. With 0 bases removed from V and 4 bases from J, the gap between germline ends came to 11 bases. Germline V gene sequence: CDR1 SGHTA, CDR2 FQGTGA. The CDR3 loop reads CASSLTVGVADTQYF. The DNA for the CDR3 is TGTGCCAGCAGCTTAACCGTAGGGGTGGCAGATACGCAGTATTTT.

The chain is built from TRBV29-1 and TRBJ2-1; no clear D. The CDR3 is 15 amino acids. The germline gives CDR1 SQVTM, CDR2 ANQGSEA. V was shortened by 3 bases and J by 3 bases, with 15 bases between the two germline ends. The CDR3 protein is CSVDSVGLYYNEQFF. The CDR3 bases are TGCAGCGTTGATTCAGTGGGCCTATACTACAATGAGCAGTTCTTC.

This chain links TRBV15 with TRBJ2-7, with TRBD1 matching over 9 bases. Germline V lookup: CDR1 LNHNV, CDR2 YYDKDF (reference sequence). V lost 0 bases and J lost 0; bases outside the gene matches: 9. The CDR3 spans 18 residues. The CDR3 here is CATSREVGQGAISYEQYF. CDR3 in DNA: TGTGCCACCAGCAGAGAGGTGGGACAGGGTGCCATCTCCTACGAGCAGTACTTC.